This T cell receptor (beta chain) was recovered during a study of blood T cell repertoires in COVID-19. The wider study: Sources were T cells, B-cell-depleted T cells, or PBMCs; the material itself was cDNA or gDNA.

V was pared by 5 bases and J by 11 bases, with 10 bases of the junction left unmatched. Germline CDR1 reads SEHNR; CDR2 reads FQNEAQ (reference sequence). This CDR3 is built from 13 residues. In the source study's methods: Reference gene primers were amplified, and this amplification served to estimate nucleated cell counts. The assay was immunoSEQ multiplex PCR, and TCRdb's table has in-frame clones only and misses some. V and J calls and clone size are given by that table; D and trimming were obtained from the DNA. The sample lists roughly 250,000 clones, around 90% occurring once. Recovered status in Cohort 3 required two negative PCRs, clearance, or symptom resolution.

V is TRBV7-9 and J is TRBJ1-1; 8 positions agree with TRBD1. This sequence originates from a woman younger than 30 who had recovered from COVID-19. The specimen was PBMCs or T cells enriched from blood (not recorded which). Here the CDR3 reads CASSQPVGQGAFF. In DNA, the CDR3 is TGTGCCAGCAGCCAACCGGTAGGACAGGGCGCTTTCTTT.